One sample yielded the 10 T cell receptor beta chains listed below, sequenced in a study of radiotherapy plus CTLA-4 blockade in lung cancer. Sequencing was performed with immunoSEQ multiplex PCR; in TCRdb, only in-frame clones are kept and a portion is missing. The data show around 45,000 clones, 70% to 90% seen once. The sample consisted of peripheral blood, taken from a patient treated with radiotherapy plus ipilimumab. These TCRs come from a human donor with non-small cell lung cancer whose response to radiotherapy plus ipilimumab could not be evaluated.

The chain links TRBV28 to TRBJ2-3; TRBD2 aligns across 10 bases. The CDR3 runs to 15 residues. Germline trimming cut 3 bases from V and 2 bases from J; bases unmatched to any gene: 2. Germline CDR1 is MDHEN and CDR2 is SYDVKM. The CDR3 DNA is TGTGCCAGCAGTTTCGGACTAGCGGACACAGATACGCAGTATTTT. Translation: CASSFGLADTDTQYF.

The rearrangement joins TRBV2 to TRBJ1-2, with 8 bases that match TRBD1. Germline-derived CDR1 and CDR2 are SNHLY and FYNNEI. V was pared by 6 bases and J by 2 bases, with 5 bases of the junction left unmatched. This CDR3 is 14 amino acids long. CDR3 nucleotide sequence: TGTGCCAGCAGATCGGGACAGGCCAACTATGGCTACACCTTC. The encoded protein is CASRSGQANYGYTF.

The chain couples TRBV6-1 to TRBJ2-3, with TRBD2 identical over 8 bases. There are 14 residues in the CDR3. Germline trimming cut 4 bases from V and 6 bases from J; bases unmatched to any gene: 6. CDR1 is MNHNS and CDR2 is SASEGT in the germline V gene. CDR3 nucleotide sequence: TGTGCCAGCAGTGCACGGGGGGGAAGGGATACGCAGTATTTT. Translation: CASSARGGRDTQYF.

The chain carries TRBV2 and TRBJ1-5, with a weak D call TRBD1 (5 bases). The CDR3 loop spans 15 amino acids. The V end lost 6 bases, the J end lost 2 bases, and 14 bases lay between the germline ends. Germline CDR1 reads SNHLY; CDR2 reads FYNNEI. CDR3 amino acids: CASRPPGVGNQPQHF. For the CDR3, the DNA is TGTGCCAGCAGGCCCCCGGGGGTCGGCAATCAGCCCCAGCATTTT.

V usage is TRBV19 and J usage is TRBJ2-4; 10 bases agree with TRBD2. CDR3 size: 16 residues. The ends lost 3 bases at V and 6 bases at J; junction bases unmatched: 8. The germline gives CDR1 LNHDA, CDR2 SQIVND (reference sequence). The CDR3 DNA follows: TGTGCCAGTAGTATTGCTAGCGGGAGTAGGGTAAACATTCAGTACTTC. Amino acids: CASSIASGSRVNIQYF.

V gene TRBV19 combines with J gene TRBJ2-1; 13 positions match TRBD2. Germline-derived CDR1 and CDR2 are LNHDA and SQIVND (reference sequence). There are 16 residues in the CDR3. V lost 2 bases, J lost 4 bases, and 2 bases stayed unmatched. CDR3 DNA sequence: TGTGCCAGTAGTATATTGGGACTAGCGGGATACAATGAGCAGTTCTTC. As protein: CASSILGLAGYNEQFF.

The genes are TRBV28 and TRBJ1-2; no reliable D call. The CDR3 has 14 residues. CDR1 is MDHEN, CDR2 SYDVKM, per germline. With 7 bases removed from V and 5 bases from J, the gap between germline ends came to 17 bases. The CDR3: CASIPRSVQYGYTF. The CDR3 nucleotides are TGTGCCAGCATCCCCAGGTCGGTCCAGTATGGCTACACCTTC.

The CDR3 nucleotides are TGTGCCAGCAAAGCAGCGGGGGACACAGATACGCAGTATTTT. It codes for CASKAAGDTDTQYF. V is TRBV6-4 and J is TRBJ2-3, with 8 bases matching TRBD2. The ends lost 7 bases at V and 2 bases at J; junction bases unmatched: 5. The CDR3 runs to 14 residues. Germline V lookup: CDR1 MRHNA, CDR2 SNTAGT.

CDR3 in DNA: TGCGCCAGCAGCTTCGGGGGATTGAACACTGAAGCTTTCTTT. Its protein is CASSFGGLNTEAFF. The chain recombines TRBV5-1 with TRBJ1-1; D perhaps matches TRBD1 (5 bases). Per germline, CDR1 SGHRS and CDR2 YFSETQ. Trimming cost V 2 bases and J 0 bases, with 8 bases left between them. This CDR3 has 14 amino acids.

J is TRBJ2-5 and V is TRBV7-2; D remains ambiguous. Looked up from germline, CDR1 is SGHTA and CDR2 is FQGNSA. The CDR3 length is 12 residues. Trimming pared 5 bases from V and 4 bases from J, leaving 8 bases between. The CDR3, as DNA: TGTGCCAGCAGCCCCCGGAGAGAGACCCAGTACTTC. Translation gives CASSPRRETQYF.